Below are 8 T cell receptor beta chains sequenced from a single sample in a study of shared clonotypes between healthy human individuals. TCRdb's table, derived via immunoSEQ multiplex PCR, lists solely in-frame clones and lacks some. The sample has around 2.5 million clones, roughly 93% seen once. The material sequenced was naive CD4+ T cells from PBMCs. Subset reported: CD45RA+ positively selected. Receptors originate from a young man in good health. Some clones in this sample may be carry-over from other donors' samples.

The V and J genes are TRBV28 and TRBJ1-2; possibly TRBD1 for D (6 bases). V was pared by 8 bases and J by 4 bases, with 14 bases between. Germline V lookup: CDR1 MDHEN, CDR2 SYDVKM. The CDR3 runs 13 residues. The chain's CDR3 is CASRPQGAYGYTF. The CDR3 coding sequence is TGTGCCAGCCGCCCACAGGGAGCCTATGGCTACACCTTC.

V is TRBV5-4 and J is TRBJ2-5; D is uncertain. The CDR3 has 14 residues. Per germline, CDR1 SGHNT and CDR2 YYREEE (reference sequence). Trimming pared 3 bases from V and 1 base from J, leaving 10 bases between. The CDR3 nucleotides are TGTGCCAGCAGCTCCCCGGGCACCCAAGAGACCCAGTACTTC. Its protein is CASSSPGTQETQYF.

The V call is TRBV28, the J call TRBJ2-1; TRBD2 matches 10 bases. The CDR3 covers 17 residues. Unmatched junction bases numbered 7, after V lost 4 bases and J lost 1 base. CDR1 MDHEN and CDR2 SYDVKM come from the germline V gene. As DNA, the CDR3 is TGTGCCAGCAGTTCAGCGGGACTAGCGACATCCTACAATGAGCAGTTCTTC. This codes for CASSSAGLATSYNEQFF.

J is TRBJ2-7 and V is TRBV28; D is ambiguous. The CDR3 is made up of 11 amino acids. Trimming left V 7 bases short and J 3 bases short, with 7 bases between. The germline CDR1 and CDR2 sequences are MDHEN and SYDVKM. The CDR3 loop reads CASIRNYEQYF. The CDR3 region has the DNA TGTGCCAGCATCCGAAACTACGAGCAGTACTTC.

The CDR3 loop reads CASSQQPGQFSGNTIYF. CDR3 coding DNA: TGCGCCAGCAGCCAACAACCGGGACAGTTTTCTGGAAACACCATATATTTT. The chain recombines TRBV4-3 with TRBJ1-3; 7 bases agree with TRBD1. This CDR3 has 17 amino acids. Unmatched junction bases numbered 8, after V lost 2 bases and J lost 1 base. CDR1 is LGHNA and CDR2 is YSLEER in the germline V gene.

The chain is built from TRBV7-9 and TRBJ1-1; D possibly corresponds to TRBD1 (6 bases). CDR1 is SEHNR, CDR2 FQNEAQ, per germline (reference sequence). CDR3 size: 15 residues. The V end lost 5 bases, the J end lost 5 bases, and 18 bases lay between the germline ends. CDR3 protein: CASSQPSLGQTEAFF. The CDR3, as DNA: TGTGCCAGCAGCCAACCCTCGCTAGGACAGACTGAAGCTTTCTTT.

The rearrangement joins TRBV27 to TRBJ1-5; no firm D call. The CDR3 has 15 residues. The germline V and J ends were trimmed by 6 bases and 0 bases, with 12 bases remaining between them. CDR1 and CDR2 (germline): MNHEY, SMNVEV (reference sequence). CDR3 region: CASRPRVNSNQPQHF. Written as DNA, the CDR3 is TGTGCCAGCAGACCGAGGGTAAATAGCAATCAGCCCCAGCATTTT.

The rearrangement links TRBV30 to TRBJ2-1; possible D gene TRBD2, 6 bases. Germline V gene sequence: CDR1 GTSNPN, CDR2 SVGIG (reference sequence). V was trimmed by 5 bases and J by 3 bases, leaving 14 bases between them. CDR3 length equals 14 residues. As DNA, the CDR3 is TGTGCCTGGGTAGCGGATACAAACTACAATGAGCAGTTCTTC. Translation gives CAWVADTNYNEQFF.